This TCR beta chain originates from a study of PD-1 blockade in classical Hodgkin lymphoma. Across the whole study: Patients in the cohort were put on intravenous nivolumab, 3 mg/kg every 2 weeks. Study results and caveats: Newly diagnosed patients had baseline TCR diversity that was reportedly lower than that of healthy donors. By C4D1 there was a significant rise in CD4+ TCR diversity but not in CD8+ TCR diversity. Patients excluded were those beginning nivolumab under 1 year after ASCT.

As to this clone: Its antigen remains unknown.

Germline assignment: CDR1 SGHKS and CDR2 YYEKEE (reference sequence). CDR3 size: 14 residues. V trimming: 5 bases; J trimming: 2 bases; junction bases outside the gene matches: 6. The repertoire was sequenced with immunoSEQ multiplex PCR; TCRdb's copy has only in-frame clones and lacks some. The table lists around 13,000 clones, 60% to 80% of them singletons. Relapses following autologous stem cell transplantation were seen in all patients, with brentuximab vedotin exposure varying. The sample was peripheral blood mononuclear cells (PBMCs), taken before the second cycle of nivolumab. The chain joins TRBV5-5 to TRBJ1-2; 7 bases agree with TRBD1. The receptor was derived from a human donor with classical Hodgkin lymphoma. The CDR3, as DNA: TGTGCCAGCAGACCAGGACAGGCCAACTATGGCTACACCTTC. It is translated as CASRPGQANYGYTF.